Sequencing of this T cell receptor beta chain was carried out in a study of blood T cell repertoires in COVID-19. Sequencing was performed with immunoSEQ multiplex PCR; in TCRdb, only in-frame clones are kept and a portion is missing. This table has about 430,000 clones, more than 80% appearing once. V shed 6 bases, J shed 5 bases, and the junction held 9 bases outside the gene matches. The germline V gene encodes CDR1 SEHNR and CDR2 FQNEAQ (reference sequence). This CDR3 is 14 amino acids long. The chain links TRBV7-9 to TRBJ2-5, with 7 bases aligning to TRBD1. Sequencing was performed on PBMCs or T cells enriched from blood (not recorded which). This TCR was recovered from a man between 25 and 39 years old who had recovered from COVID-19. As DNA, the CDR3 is TGTGCCAGCAGGCGAGACAGGGCGGACGAGACCCAGTACTTC. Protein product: CASRRDRADETQYF.